This T cell receptor (beta chain) comes out of a study of neurological immune-mediated disorders. Time point indicated: longitudinal time-point 1 (baseline). The unsorted libraries were made from 2 million PBMCs kept at -80 C. In germline, CDR1 is MNHNY, CDR2 SVGAGI (reference sequence). This CDR3 has 13 residues. Trimming removed 8 bases from V and 3 bases from J; junction bases left unmatched: 5. In its sample, this clonotype was seen a few times. Antigen specificity is unknown. Overall study findings and caveats: The most TCR clonal expansion was seen in HTLV-1-associated myelopathy, whereas the least was seen in multiple sclerosis, below the level in healthy controls. None of the CDR3 amino acid sequences found in expanded clones was shared across subjects. This suggests that the TCR-beta repertoires were private in all groups.

Synthesis of cDNA was carried out by template-switch 5'RACE. The reaction used 10-nucleotide random UMIs. In TCRdb, the 5' RACE reads were re-called with MiXCR into one record per CDR3 protein. The sample consists of more than 70,000 distinct CDR3 sequences, roughly 10% of them appearing once. The specimen was PBMCs. The origin of this receptor is a man under 40 in good health. The rearrangement uses TRBV6-6 and TRBJ2-7; 9 bases map to TRBD1. CDR3 protein: CASGRDRDYEQYF. The CDR3 DNA reads as TGTGCCAGCGGCCGGGACAGGGACTACGAGCAGTACTTC.